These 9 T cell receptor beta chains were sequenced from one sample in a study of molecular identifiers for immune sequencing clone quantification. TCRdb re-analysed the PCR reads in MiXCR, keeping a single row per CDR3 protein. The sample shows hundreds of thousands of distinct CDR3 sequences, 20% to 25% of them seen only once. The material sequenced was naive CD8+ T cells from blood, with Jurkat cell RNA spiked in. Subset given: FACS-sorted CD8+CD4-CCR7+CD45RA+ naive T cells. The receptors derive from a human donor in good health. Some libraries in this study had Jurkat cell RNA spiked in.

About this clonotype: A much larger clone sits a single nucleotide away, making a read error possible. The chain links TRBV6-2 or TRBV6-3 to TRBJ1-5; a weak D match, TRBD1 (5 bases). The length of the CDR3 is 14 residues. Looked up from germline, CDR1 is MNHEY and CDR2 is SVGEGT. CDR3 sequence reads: CASGYGAGSQPQHF. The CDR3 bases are TGTGCCAGCGGTTACGGGGCAGGGAGCCAGCCCCAGCATTTT.

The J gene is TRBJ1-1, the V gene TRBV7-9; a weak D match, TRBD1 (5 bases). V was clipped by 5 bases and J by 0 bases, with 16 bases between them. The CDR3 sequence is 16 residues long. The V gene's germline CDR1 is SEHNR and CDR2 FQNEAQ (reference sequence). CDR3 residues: CASSNRDAPMNTEAFF. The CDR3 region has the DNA TGTGCCAGCAGCAACCGGGACGCGCCTATGAACACTGAAGCTTTCTTT.

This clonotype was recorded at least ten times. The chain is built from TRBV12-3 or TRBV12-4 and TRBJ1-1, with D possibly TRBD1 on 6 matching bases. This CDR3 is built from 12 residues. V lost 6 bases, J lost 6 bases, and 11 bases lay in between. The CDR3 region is CASRLGGPEAFF. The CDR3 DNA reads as TGTGCCAGCAGATTGGGGGGCCCTGAAGCTTTCTTT.

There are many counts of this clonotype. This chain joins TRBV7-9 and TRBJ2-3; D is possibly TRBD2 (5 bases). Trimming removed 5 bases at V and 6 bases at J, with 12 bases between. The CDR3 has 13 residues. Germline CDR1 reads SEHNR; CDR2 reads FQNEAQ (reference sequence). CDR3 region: CASSPEGRDTQYF. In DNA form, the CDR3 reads TGTGCCAGCAGCCCCGAGGGCCGGGATACGCAGTATTTT.

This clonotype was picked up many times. The CDR3 DNA follows: TGTGCCAGTAAGCAAAGTTTAGCGGGATACACAGATACGCAGTATTTT. Its protein is CASKQSLAGYTDTQYF. V is TRBV21-1 and J is TRBJ2-3; the table's D call of TRBD2 was not tested on the DNA. TRBV21-1 is labeled a pseudogene. This CDR3 has 16 amino acids.

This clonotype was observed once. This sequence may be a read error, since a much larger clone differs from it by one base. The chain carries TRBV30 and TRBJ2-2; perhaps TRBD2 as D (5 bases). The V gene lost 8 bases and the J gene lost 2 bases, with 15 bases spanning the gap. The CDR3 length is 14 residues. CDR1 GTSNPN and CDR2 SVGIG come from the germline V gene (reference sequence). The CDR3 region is CAREIHRNTGELFF. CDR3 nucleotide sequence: TGTGCCCGGGAAATCCATAGAAACACCGGGGAGCTGTTTTTT.

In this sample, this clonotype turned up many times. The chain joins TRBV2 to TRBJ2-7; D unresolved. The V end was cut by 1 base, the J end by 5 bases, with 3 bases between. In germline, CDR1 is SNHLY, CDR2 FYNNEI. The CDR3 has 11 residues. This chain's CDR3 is CASSEVNEQYF. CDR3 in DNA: TGTGCCAGCAGTGAAGTAAACGAGCAGTACTTC. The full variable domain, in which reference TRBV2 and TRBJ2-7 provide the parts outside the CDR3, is EPEVTQTPSHQVTQMGQEVILRCVPISNHLYFYWYRQILGQKVEFLVSFYNNEISEKSEIFDDQFSVERPDGSNFTLKIRSTKLEDSAMYFCASSEVNEQYFGPGTRLTVT.

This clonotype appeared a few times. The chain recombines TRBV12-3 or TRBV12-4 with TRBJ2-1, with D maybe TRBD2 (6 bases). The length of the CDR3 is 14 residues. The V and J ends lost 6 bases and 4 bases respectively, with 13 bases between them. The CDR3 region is CASSSRLDYNEQFF. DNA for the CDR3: TGTGCCAGCAGCTCCCGACTAGATTACAATGAGCAGTTCTTC.

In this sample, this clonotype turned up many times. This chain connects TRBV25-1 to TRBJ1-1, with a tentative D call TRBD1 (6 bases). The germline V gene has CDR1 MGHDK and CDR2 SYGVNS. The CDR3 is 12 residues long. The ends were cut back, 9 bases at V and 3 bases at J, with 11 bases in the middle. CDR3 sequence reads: CASSQGYTEAFF. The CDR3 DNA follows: TGTGCCAGTAGTCAGGGGTACACTGAAGCTTTCTTT.